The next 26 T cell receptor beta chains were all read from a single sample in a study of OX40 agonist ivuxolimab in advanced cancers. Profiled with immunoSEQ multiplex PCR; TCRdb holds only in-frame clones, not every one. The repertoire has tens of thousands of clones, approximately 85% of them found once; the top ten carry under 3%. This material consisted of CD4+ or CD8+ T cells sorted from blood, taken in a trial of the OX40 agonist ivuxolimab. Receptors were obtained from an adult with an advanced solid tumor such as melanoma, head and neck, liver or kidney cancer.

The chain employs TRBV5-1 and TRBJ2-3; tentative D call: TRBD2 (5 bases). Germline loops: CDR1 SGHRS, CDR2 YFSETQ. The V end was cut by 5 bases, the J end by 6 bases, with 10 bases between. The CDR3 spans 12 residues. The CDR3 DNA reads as TGCGCCAGCAGTCGGGAAGATGATACGCAGTATTTT. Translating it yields CASSREDDTQYF.

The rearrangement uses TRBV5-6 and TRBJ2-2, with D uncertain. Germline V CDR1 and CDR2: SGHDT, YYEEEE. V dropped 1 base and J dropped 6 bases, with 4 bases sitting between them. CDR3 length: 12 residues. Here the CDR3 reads CASSLWSGELFF. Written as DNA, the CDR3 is TGTGCCAGCAGCTTGTGGTCCGGGGAGCTGTTTTTT.

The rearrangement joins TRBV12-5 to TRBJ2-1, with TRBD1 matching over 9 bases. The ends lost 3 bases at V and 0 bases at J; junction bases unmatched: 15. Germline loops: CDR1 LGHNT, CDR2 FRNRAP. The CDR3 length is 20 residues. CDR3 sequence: CASGFSGQGLSENSYNEQFF. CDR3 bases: TGTGCTAGTGGTTTTTCGGGACAGGGACTATCCGAAAACTCCTACAATGAGCAGTTCTTC.

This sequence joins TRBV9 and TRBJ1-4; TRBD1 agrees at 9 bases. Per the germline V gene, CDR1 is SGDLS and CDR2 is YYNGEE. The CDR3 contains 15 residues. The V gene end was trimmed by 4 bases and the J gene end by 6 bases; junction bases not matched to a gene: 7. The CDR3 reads CASSPWDREDEKLFF. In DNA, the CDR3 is TGTGCCAGCAGCCCGTGGGACAGGGAGGATGAAAAACTGTTTTTT.

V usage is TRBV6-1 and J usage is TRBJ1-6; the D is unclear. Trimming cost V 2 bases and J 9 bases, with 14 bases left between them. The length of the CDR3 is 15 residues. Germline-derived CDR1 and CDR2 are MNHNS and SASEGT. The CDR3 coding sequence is TGTGCCAGCAGTGAATACGGGGATTCCCTTTCACCCCTCCACTTT. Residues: CASSEYGDSLSPLHF.

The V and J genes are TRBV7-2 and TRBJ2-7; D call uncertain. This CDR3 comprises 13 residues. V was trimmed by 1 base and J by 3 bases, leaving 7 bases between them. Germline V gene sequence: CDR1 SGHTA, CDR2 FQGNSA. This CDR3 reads CASSLGGGYEQYF. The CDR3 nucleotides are TGTGCCAGCAGCTTAGGTGGCGGCTACGAGCAGTACTTC.

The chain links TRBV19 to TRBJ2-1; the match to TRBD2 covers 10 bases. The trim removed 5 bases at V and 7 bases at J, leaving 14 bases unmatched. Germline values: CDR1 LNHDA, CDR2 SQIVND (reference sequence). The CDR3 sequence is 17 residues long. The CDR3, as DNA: TGTGCCAGTAGTTCATTCAGCGGGGGGGCTAGCGGGAATGAGCAGTTCTTC. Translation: CASSSFSGGASGNEQFF.

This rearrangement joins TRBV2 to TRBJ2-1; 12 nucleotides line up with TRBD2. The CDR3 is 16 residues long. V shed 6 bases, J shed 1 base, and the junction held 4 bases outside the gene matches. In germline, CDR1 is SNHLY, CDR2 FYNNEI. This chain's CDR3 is CASRTSGGSSYNEQFF. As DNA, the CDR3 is TGTGCCAGCAGAACTAGCGGGGGGAGTTCCTACAATGAGCAGTTCTTC.

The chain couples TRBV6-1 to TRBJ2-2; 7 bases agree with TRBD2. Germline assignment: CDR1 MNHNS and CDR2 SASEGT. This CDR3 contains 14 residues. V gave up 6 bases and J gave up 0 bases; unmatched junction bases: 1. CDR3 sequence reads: CASRGGANTGELFF. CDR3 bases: TGTGCCAGCAGGGGAGGGGCGAACACCGGGGAGCTGTTTTTT.

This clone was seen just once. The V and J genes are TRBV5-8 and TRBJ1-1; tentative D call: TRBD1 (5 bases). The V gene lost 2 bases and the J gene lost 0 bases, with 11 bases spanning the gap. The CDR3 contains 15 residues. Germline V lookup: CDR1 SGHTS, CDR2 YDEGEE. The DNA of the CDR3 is TGTGCCAGCAGCTTTGGGGCACTCCTGAACACTGAAGCTTTCTTT. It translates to CASSFGALLNTEAFF.

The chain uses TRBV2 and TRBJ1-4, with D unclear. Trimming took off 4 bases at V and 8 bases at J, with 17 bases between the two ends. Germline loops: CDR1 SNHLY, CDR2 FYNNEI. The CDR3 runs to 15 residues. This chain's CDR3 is CASSARTAAGEKLFF. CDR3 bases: TGTGCCAGCAGTGCCCGGACGGCTGCGGGAGAAAAACTGTTTTTT.

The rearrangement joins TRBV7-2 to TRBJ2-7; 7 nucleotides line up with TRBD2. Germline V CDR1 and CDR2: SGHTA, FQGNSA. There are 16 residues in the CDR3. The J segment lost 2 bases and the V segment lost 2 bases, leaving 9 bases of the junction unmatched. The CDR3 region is CASSLQPGGSTYEQYF. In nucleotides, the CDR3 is TGTGCCAGCAGCTTACAGCCCGGGGGGTCGACCTACGAGCAGTACTTC.

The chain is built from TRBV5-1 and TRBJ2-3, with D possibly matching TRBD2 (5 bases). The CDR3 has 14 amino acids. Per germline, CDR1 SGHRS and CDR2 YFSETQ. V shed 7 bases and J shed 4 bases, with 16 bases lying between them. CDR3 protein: CASAADPTPDTQYF. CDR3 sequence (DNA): TGCGCCAGCGCAGCGGACCCGACCCCAGATACGCAGTATTTT.

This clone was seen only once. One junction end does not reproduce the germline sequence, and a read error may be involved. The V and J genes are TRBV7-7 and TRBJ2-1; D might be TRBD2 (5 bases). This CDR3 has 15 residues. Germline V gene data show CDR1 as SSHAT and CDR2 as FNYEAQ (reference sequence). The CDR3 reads CASSLDLSSYNEQFF. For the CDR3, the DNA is TGTGCTAGCAGCTTGGACTTAAGCTCCTACAATGAGCAGTTCTTC.

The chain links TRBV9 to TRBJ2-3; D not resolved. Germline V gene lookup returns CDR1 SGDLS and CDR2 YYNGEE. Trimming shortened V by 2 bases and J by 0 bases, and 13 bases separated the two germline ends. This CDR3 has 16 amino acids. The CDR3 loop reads CASSVSIGRSTDTQYF. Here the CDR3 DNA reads TGTGCCAGCAGCGTCTCGATCGGGCGGAGCACAGATACGCAGTATTTT.

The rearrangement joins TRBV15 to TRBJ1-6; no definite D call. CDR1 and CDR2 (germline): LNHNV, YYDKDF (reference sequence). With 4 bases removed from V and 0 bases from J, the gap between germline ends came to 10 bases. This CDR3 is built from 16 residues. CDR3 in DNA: TGTGCCACCAGCAAGGGCGGGAGCTCCTATAATTCACCCCTCCACTTT. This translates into CATSKGGSSYNSPLHF.

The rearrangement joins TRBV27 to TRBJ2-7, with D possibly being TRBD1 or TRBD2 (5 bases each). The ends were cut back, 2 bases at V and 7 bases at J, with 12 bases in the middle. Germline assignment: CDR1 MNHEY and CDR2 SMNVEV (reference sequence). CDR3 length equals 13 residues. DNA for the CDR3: TGTGCCAGCAGTTTAGGGACCCAGCGGGAGCAGTACTTC. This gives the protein CASSLGTQREQYF.

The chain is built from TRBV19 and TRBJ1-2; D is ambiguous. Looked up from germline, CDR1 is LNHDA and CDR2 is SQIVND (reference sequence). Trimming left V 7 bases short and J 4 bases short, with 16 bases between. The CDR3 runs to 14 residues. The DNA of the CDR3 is TGTGCCAGTAACGGCCGTTCGATTTCCTATGGCTACACCTTC. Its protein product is CASNGRSISYGYTF.

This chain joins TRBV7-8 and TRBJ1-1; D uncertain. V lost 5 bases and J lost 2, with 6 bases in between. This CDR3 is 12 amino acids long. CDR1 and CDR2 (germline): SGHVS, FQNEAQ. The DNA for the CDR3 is TGTGCCAGCAGCCCCATTAACACTGAAGCTTTCTTT. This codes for CASSPINTEAFF.

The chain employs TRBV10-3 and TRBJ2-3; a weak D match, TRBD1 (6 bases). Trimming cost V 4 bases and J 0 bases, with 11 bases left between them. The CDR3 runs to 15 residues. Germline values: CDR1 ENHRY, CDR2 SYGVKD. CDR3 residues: CAISGGTTSTDTQYF. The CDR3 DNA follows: TGTGCCATCAGTGGAGGGACAACCAGCACAGATACGCAGTATTTT.

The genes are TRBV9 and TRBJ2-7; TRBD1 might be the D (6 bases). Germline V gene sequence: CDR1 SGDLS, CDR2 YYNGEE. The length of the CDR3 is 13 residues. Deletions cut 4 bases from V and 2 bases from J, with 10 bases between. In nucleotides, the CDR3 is TGTGCCAGCAGCCCAGGGGATGCCTACGAGCAGTACTTC. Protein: CASSPGDAYEQYF.

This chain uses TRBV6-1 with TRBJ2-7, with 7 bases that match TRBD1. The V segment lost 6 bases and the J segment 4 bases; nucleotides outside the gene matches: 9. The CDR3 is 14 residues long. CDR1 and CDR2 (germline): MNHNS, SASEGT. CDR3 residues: CASRPGQASYEQYF. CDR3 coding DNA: TGTGCCAGCAGGCCCGGACAGGCCTCTTACGAGCAGTACTTC.

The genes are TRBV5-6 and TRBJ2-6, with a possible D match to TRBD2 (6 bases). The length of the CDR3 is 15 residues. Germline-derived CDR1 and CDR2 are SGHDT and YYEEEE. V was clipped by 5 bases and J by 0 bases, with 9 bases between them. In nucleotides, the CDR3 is TGTGCCAGCAGTCACGGGAGCTCTGGGGCCAACGTCCTGACTTTC. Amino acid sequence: CASSHGSSGANVLTF.

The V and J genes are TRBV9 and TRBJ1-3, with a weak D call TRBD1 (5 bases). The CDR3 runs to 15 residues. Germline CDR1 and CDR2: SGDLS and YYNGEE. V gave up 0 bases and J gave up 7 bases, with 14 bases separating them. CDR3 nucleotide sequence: TGTGCCAGCAGCGTAGGTGCGCAGGGCAGGAACACCATATATTTT. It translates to CASSVGAQGRNTIYF.

The CDR3 reads CASSPPLAEQFF. The CDR3 DNA is TGTGCCAGCTCACCACCGTTAGCTGAGCAGTTCTTC. The chain has TRBV18 and TRBJ2-1, with unresolved D. In germline, CDR1 is KGHSH, CDR2 LQKENI. V lost 0 bases and J lost 9, with 6 bases in between. The CDR3 covers 12 residues.

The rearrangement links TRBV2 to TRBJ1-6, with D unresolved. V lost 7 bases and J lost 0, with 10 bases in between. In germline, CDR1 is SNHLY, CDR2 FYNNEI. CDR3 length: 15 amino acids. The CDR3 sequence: CASIRGGSYNSPLHF. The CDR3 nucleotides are TGTGCCAGCATAAGAGGAGGCTCCTATAATTCACCCCTCCACTTT. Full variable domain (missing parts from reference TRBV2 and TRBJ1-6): EPEVTQTPSHQVTQMGQEVILRCVPISNHLYFYWYRQILGQKVEFLVSFYNNEISEKSEIFDDQFSVERPDGSNFTLKIRSTKLEDSAMYFCASIRGGSYNSPLHFGNGTRLTVT.